This is a list of T cell receptor beta chains from one sample in a study of blood T cells in healthy people across ages. MiXCR, run by TCRdb on the 5' RACE reads, gives a single entry per CDR3 protein. The sample lists some 850,000 distinct CDR3 sequences, under 30% occurring once. The same data also contributed to another study, on T cells of mothers and their children.

The sequenced material came from blood. The receptors originated from a boy aged 5-17 years in good health. CDR3s include the opening cysteine and the closing phenylalanine or tryptophan. A D gene is named only where the DNA matches it firmly. The size of a clone is reported for some rows only, either as once, few or many, or as a class for expanded clones.

NA | NA | TRBJ1-2 | TRBV6-1 | CASSDYIGRSNYGYTF | TGTGCCAGCAGTGATTATATTGGACGCTCTAACTATGGCTACACCTTC
NA | NA | TRBJ2-1 | TRBV2 | CASRTALRTATYNEQFF | TGTGCCAGCAGGACGGCCCTTCGGACAGCGACCTACAATGAGCAGTTCTTC
TRBD1 | many | TRBJ2-7 | TRBV9 | CASSGQGAYEQYF | TGTGCCAGCAGTGGACAGGGGGCCTACGAGCAGTACTTC
TRBD1 | few | TRBJ2-1 | TRBV3-1 | CASSQAGRGLGGNEQFF | TGTGCCAGCAGCCAAGCGGGCAGGGGGCTAGGGGGCAATGAGCAGTTCTTC
NA | NA | TRBJ2-7 | TRBV28 | CASSSHLKGRDYEQYF | TGTGCCAGCAGTTCCCACCTCAAGGGTCGGGACTACGAGCAGTACTTC
TRBD1 | NA | TRBJ1-1 | TRBV28 | CASGLPDRDTEAFF | TGTGCCAGCGGGCTCCCGGACAGGGACACTGAAGCTTTCTTT
NA | NA | TRBJ1-1 | TRBV20-1 | CSASEGTQIRNTEAFF | TGCAGTGCCTCTGAAGGTACTCAGATAAGGAACACTGAAGCTTTCTTT
NA | few | TRBJ1-3 | TRBV10-3 | CAISESDGPGNTIYF | TGTGCCATCAGTGAGTCGGACGGACCTGGAAACACCATATATTTT
NA | few | TRBJ1-6 | TRBV5-8 | CASSFGGRDNSPLHF | TGTGCCAGCAGCTTCGGTGGGCGGGATAATTCACCCCTCCACTTT
TRBD1 | once | TRBJ1-1 | TRBV12-3/TRBV12-4 | CASSAGQGLGNTEAFF | TGTGCCAGCAGCGCGGGACAGGGGTTGGGGAACACTGAAGCTTTCTTT
NA | few | TRBJ1-1 | TRBV5-1 | CASSLEGRGTEAFF | TGCGCCAGCAGCTTGGAGGGGAGGGGCACTGAAGCTTTCTTT
NA | few | TRBJ1-3 | TRBV29-1 | CSVLEGNTIYF | TGCAGCGTCCTTGAAGGAAACACCATATATTTT
TRBD1 | NA | TRBJ1-2 | TRBV6-2/TRBV6-3 | CASSGQGQGIYGYTF | TGTGCCAGCAGTGGACAGGGTCAGGGGATCTATGGCTACACCTTC
TRBD1 | few | TRBJ2-2 | TRBV14 | CASSQDFGTDAGELFF | TGTGCCAGCAGCCAAGATTTCGGGACAGATGCCGGGGAGCTGTTTTTT
TRBD1 | few | TRBJ1-4 | TRBV30 | CAWTLGGSGEKLFF | TGTGCCTGGACCTTAGGGGGCTCTGGAGAAAAACTGTTTTTT
NA | few | TRBJ2-4 | TRBV28 | CASRDENIQYF | TGTGCCAGCAGGGATGAAAACATTCAGTACTTC
TRBD2 | NA | TRBJ2-4 | TRBV6-5 | CASSYGGLAGNIQYF | TGTGCCAGCAGTTACGGGGGACTAGCGGGGAACATTCAGTACTTC
NA | NA | TRBJ1-1 | TRBV28 | CASSFWRGTRGTEAFF | TGTGCCAGCAGTTTTTGGAGGGGCACTCGAGGTACTGAAGCTTTCTTT
NA | NA | TRBJ2-6 | TRBV9 | CASSVTPGGIGLSGANVLTF | TGTGCCAGCAGCGTAACTCCCGGGGGAATAGGACTCTCTGGGGCCAACGTCCTGACTTTC
TRBD2 | few | TRBJ2-1 | TRBV10-3 | CATLIAGGRYNEQFF | TGTGCCACCCTAATAGCGGGGGGCCGCTACAATGAGCAGTTCTTC
NA | few | TRBJ2-5 | TRBV29-1 | CSVEDRGHETQYF | TGCAGCGTTGAAGATCGGGGGCACGAGACCCAGTACTTC
NA | many | TRBJ2-1 | TRBV9 | CASSVESYNEQFF | TGTGCCAGCAGCGTAGAAAGTTACAATGAGCAGTTCTTC
NA | NA | TRBJ1-2 | TRBV28 | CASSTMTAYGYTF | TGTGCCAGCAGTACAATGACAGCCTATGGCTACACCTTC
NA | once | TRBJ1-2 | TRBV3-1 | CASSPWRGGYPF | TGTGCCAGCAGCCCCTGGAGGGGTGGCTACCCCTTC
NA | few | TRBJ2-4 | TRBV10-2 | CASSGEASTKNIQYF | TGCGCCAGCAGTGGTGAGGCCTCTACCAAAAACATTCAGTACTTC
NA | NA | TRBJ1-6 | TRBV6-5 | CASSSNSSPLHF | TGTGCCAGCAGTTCGAATAGTTCACCCCTCCACTTT
TRBD1 | NA | TRBJ1-5 | TRBV7-6 | CASSGGQGQPQHF | TGTGCCAGCAGCGGAGGACAGGGCCAGCCCCAGCATTTT
NA | few | TRBJ2-3 | TRBV12-3/TRBV12-4 | CASSWFGTAQDTQYF | TGTGCCAGCAGTTGGTTCGGGACCGCGCAAGATACGCAGTATTTT
NA | few | TRBJ2-1 | TRBV6-5 | CASSYRGALGNEQFF | TGTGCCAGCAGTTATAGGGGAGCTCTGGGAAATGAGCAGTTCTTC
NA | NA | TRBJ1-1 | TRBV6-5 | CASSYTGLQNTEAFF | TGTGCCAGCAGTTACACGGGACTCCAGAACACTGAAGCTTTCTTT
NA | NA | TRBJ1-5 | TRBV6-5 | CASSANRRGPQHF | TGTGCCAGCAGTGCCAATAGGAGAGGGCCCCAGCATTTT
TRBD1 | few | TRBJ2-7 | TRBV9 | CASSVSGQGFGEQYF | TGTGCCAGCAGCGTATCGGGACAGGGGTTCGGGGAGCAGTACTTC
NA | few | TRBJ1-2 | TRBV29-1 | CSVERGTGYTF | TGCAGCGTTGAACGGGGAACTGGCTACACCTTC
NA | few | TRBJ2-6 | TRBV5-5 | CASRAWGYVLTF | TGTGCCAGCAGGGCTTGGGGCTACGTCCTGACTTTC
TRBD1 | NA | TRBJ2-7 | TRBV27 | CASSGTGWEQYF | TGTGCCAGCAGCGGGACAGGGTGGGAGCAGTACTTC
TRBD1 | NA | TRBJ1-4 | TRBV5-4 | CASSLPQGGEKLFF | TGTGCCAGCAGCTTACCACAGGGGGGAGAAAAACTGTTTTTT
TRBD2 | NA | TRBJ2-3 | TRBV20-1 | CSAGAGLATDTQYF | TGCAGTGCTGGAGCGGGACTAGCGACAGATACGCAGTATTTT
NA | NA | TRBJ2-1 | TRBV14 | CASSQFGGGYNEQFF | TGTGCCAGCAGCCAATTCGGGGGCGGATACAATGAGCAGTTCTTC
NA | NA | TRBJ1-6 | TRBV7-9 | CASSAENSPLHF | TGTGCCAGCAGTGCTGAGAATTCACCCCTCCACTTT
TRBD2 | NA | TRBJ2-1 | TRBV18 | CASSPPQRGTHEQFF | TGTGCCAGCTCACCACCCCAGCGGGGCACCCATGAGCAGTTCTTC
NA | NA | TRBJ1-1 | TRBV28 | CASMVWGSTEAFF | TGTGCCAGCATGGTCTGGGGAAGCACTGAAGCTTTCTTT
NA | few | TRBJ1-1 | TRBV12-3/TRBV12-4 | CASSLGLLLGSTEAFF | TGTGCCAGCAGTTTGGGTTTACTCCTCGGGAGCACTGAAGCTTTCTTT